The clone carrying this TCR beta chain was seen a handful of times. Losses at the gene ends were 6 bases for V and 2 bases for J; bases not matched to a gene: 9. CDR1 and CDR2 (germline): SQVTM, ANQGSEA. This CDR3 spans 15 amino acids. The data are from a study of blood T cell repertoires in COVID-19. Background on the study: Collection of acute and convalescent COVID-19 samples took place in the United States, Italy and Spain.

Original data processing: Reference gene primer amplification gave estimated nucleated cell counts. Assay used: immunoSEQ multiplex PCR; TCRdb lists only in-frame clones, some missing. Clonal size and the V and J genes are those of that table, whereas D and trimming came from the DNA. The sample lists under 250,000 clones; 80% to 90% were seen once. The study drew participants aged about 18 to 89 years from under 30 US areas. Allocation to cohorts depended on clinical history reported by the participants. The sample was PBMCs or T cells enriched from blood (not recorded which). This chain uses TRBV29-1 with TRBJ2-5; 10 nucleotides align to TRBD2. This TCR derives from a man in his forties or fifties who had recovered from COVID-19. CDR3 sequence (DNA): TGCAGCGTAGCGGGAGGGATCGTAGTACAAGAGACCCAGTACTTC. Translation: CSVAGGIVVQETQYF.